The entry that follows covers one T cell receptor beta chain sequence. What it binds is not known. Germline loops: CDR1 PRHDT, CDR2 FYEKMQ (reference sequence). The CDR3 is made up of 17 amino acids. V lost 5 bases to trimming and J lost 3 bases; unmatched junction nucleotides: 13. The PCR made use of 60 Vbeta and 13 Jbeta primers. The assay was immunoSEQ multiplex PCR, and TCRdb's table has in-frame clones only and misses some. Of 200,000 or so clones in the sample, around 85% are singletons; the top ten hold approximately 6.3%. This record belongs to a study of cytomegalovirus exposure and HLA in healthy donors. Study outcomes and limitations: Productive status was seen about 87% or about 30% of the time for most TCR beta V segments in an earlier analysis. Presence/absence analyses assumed roughly uniform sequencing depth across donors.

The sample was PBMCs. The chain combines TRBV13 with TRBJ1-1; 9 bases are a match to TRBD1. The receptor comes from a man aged 35 to 55 in good health and CMV-seropositive. This CDR3 is CASSPYRDREAYTEAFF. In DNA, the CDR3 is TGTGCCAGCAGCCCCTACCGGGACAGGGAGGCATACACTGAAGCTTTCTTT.